This TCR beta chain was captured by sequencing in a study of shared clonotypes between healthy human individuals. Study outcomes and limitations: Compared with clonotypes that all four donors shared, non-shared clonotypes had lower generation probabilities. Larger estimated richness was generally seen in naive subsets than in memory subsets.

The CDR3 is made up of 18 amino acids. Looked up from germline, CDR1 is SGDLS and CDR2 is YYNGEE. Trimming cost V 4 bases and J 4 bases; bases outside gene matches: 9. A remark on this clone: Its antigen is unknown.

It was CD45RO-negative cells, positively selected for CCR7, that made up naive CD8 cells, with terminally differentiated effector memory CD45RA+ cells excluded. Sequencing was performed with immunoSEQ multiplex PCR; in TCRdb, only in-frame clones are kept and a portion is missing. The sample includes some 2 million clones, less than 95% of them seen just once. The chain couples TRBV9 to TRBJ2-2, with TRBD2 matching over 14 bases. The clonotype comes from a man between 18 and 29 years old in good health. Sequenced sample: naive CD8+ T cells sorted from blood. The CDR3 sequence is CASSLSGLAGDRTGELFF. The CDR3 nucleotides read TGTGCCAGCAGCTTGTCGGGACTAGCGGGAGATCGCACCGGGGAGCTGTTTTTT. The entire variable domain, with the rest obtained from reference TRBV9 and TRBJ2-2, is as follows: DSGVTQTPKHLITATGQRVTLRCSPRSGDLSVYWYQQSLDQGLQFLIQYYNGEERAKGNILERFSAQQFPDLHSELNLSSLELGDSALYFCASSLSGLAGDRTGELFFGEGSRLTVL.